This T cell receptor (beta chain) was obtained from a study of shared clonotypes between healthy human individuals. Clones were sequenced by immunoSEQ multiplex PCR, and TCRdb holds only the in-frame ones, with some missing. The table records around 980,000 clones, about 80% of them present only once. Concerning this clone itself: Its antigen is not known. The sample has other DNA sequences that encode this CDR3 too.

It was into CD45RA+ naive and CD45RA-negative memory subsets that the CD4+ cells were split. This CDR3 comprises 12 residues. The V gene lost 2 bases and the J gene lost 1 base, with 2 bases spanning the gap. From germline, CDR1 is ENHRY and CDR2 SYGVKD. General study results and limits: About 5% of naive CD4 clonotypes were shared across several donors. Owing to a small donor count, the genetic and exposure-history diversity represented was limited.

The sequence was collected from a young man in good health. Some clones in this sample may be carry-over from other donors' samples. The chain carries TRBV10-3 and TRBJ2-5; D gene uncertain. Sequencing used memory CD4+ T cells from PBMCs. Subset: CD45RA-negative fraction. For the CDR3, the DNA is TGTGCCATCAGTGAGCCCCAAGAGACCCAGTACTTC. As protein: CAISEPQETQYF.